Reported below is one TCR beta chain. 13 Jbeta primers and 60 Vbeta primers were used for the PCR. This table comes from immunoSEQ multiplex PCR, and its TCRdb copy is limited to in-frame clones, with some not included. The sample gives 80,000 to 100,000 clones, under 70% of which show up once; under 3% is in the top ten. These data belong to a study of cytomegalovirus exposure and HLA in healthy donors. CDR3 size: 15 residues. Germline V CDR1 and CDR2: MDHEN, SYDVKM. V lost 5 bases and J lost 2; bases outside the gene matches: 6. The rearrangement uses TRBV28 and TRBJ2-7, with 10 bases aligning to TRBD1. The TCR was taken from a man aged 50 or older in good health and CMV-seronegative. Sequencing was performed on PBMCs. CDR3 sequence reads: CASSVAGTGAYEQYF. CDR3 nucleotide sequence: TGTGCCAGCAGTGTAGCCGGGACAGGGGCCTACGAGCAGTACTTC.